Presented here are 26 T cell receptor beta chains from one specimen sequenced in a study of neurological immune-mediated disorders. Specified time point: longitudinal time-point 3. TCRdb independently ran MiXCR on the 5' RACE reads; one entry per CDR3 protein. This table holds roughly 100,000 distinct CDR3 sequences, approximately 11% found once. The sample consisted of PBMCs. The receptors here all came from a female donor with HTLV-1-associated myelopathy (HAM/TSP).

This clonotype has at least ten counts. V is TRBV2 and J is TRBJ2-6; 8 bases are a match to TRBD1. J lost 0 bases, V lost 6 bases, and 16 bases had no gene match. This CDR3 comprises 20 residues. Germline CDR1 and CDR2: SNHLY and FYNNEI. CDR3 in DNA: TGTGCCAGCAGAGACGATCCGGGATGGACAGGGCTCTCTGGGGCCAACGTCCTGACTTTC. This translates into CASRDDPGWTGLSGANVLTF.

V and J are TRBV5-1 and TRBJ2-1, with 11 bases fitting TRBD2. The trim removed 2 bases at V and 0 bases at J, leaving 1 base unmatched. The germline V gene encodes CDR1 SGHRS and CDR2 YFSETQ. CDR3 length: 16 residues. The CDR3 spells CASSLGTSGSYNEQFF. The CDR3 DNA is TGCGCCAGCAGCTTAGGGACTAGCGGCTCCTACAATGAGCAGTTCTTC. Full variable domain (missing parts from reference TRBV5-1 and TRBJ2-1): KAGVTQTPRYLIKTRGQQVTLSCSPISGHRSVSWYQQTPGQGLQFLFEYFSETQRNKGNFPGRFSGRQFSNSRSEMNVSTLELGDSALYLCASSLGTSGSYNEQFFGPGTRLTVL.

This clonotype qualifies as medium-sized. The rearrangement links TRBV27 to TRBJ2-6; D is uncertain. Looked up from germline, CDR1 is MNHEY and CDR2 is SMNVEV (reference sequence). Trimming stripped 1 base from V and 0 bases from J, with 13 bases between. CDR3 size: 18 residues. CDR3 sequence reads: CASSLLPGSSSGANVLTF. The CDR3 DNA reads TGTGCCAGCAGTTTATTGCCTGGTTCCAGCTCTGGGGCCAACGTCCTGACTTTC.

In this sample, this clonotype turned up many times. The rearrangement joins TRBV5-1 to TRBJ2-7, with unresolved D. Trimming pared 7 bases from V and 3 bases from J, leaving 20 bases between. This CDR3 has 15 residues. The germline gives CDR1 SGHRS, CDR2 YFSETQ. CDR3 sequence (DNA): TGCGCCAGCTCCAACGATGACAAGGCGGTCTACGAGCAGTACTTC. It translates to CASSNDDKAVYEQYF.

The table lists this clonotype with a few counts. The chain joins TRBV20-1 to TRBJ2-6; tentative D call: TRBD1 (5 bases). Germline loops: CDR1 DFQATT, CDR2 SNEGSKA (reference sequence). The CDR3 consists of 15 residues. Trimming took 2 bases from V and 4 from J, leaving 12 bases between them. The CDR3 DNA reads as TGCAGTGCTAGACAAGGACAAGTGGGGGCCAACGTCCTGACTTTC. Residues: CSARQGQVGANVLTF.

This clonotype was counted many times. The chain joins TRBV12-3 or TRBV12-4 to TRBJ2-1, with D possibly matching TRBD1 (6 bases). CDR3 length: 15 amino acids. V shed 6 bases and J shed 9 bases, with 21 bases lying between them. In DNA form, the CDR3 reads TGTGCCAGCAGCGCTACCAACAGGGATGGGGGTGAGCAGTTCTTC. It yields the protein CASSATNRDGGEQFF.

This clonotype was detected ten times or more. The V gene is TRBV18, the J gene TRBJ1-2, with unresolved D. V gave up 3 bases and J gave up 8 bases, with 10 bases separating them. This CDR3 is 12 amino acids long. Looked up from germline, CDR1 is KGHSH and CDR2 is LQKENI. For the CDR3, the DNA is TGTGCCAGCTCACCCATCCTGCGGGGCTACACCTTC. Its translation is CASSPILRGYTF.

This clonotype was seen more than once but under ten times. CDR3 residues: CASSFRGFGYGYTF. Here the CDR3 DNA reads TGTGCCAGCAGTTTTAGGGGCTTTGGCTATGGCTACACCTTC. The V gene is TRBV6-5, the J gene TRBJ1-2; tentatively, D is TRBD1 (5 bases). CDR3 size: 14 residues. V lost 4 bases and J lost 4, with 13 bases in between. The germline CDR1 and CDR2 sequences are MNHEY and SVGAGI.

This clonotype occurred many times. The CDR3 sequence: CASSPGTGKETQYF. The CDR3, as DNA: TGCGCCAGCAGCCCCGGGACAGGGAAAGAGACCCAGTACTTC. The gene calls are TRBV5-1 and TRBJ2-5; 9 bases are shared with TRBD1. Trimming took 4 bases from V and 3 from J; bases not matched to a gene: 4. The germline V gene has CDR1 SGHRS and CDR2 YFSETQ. The CDR3 covers 14 residues.

This clonotype appeared a few times. This rearrangement joins TRBV24-1 to TRBJ2-1, with D hard to call. The CDR3 runs 16 residues. Looked up from germline, CDR1 is KGHDR and CDR2 is SFDVKD. V lost 1 base and J lost 7, with 16 bases in between. This chain's CDR3 is CATSDFGQSQLNEQFF. The CDR3 DNA is TGTGCCACCAGTGATTTTGGGCAGTCTCAGTTGAATGAGCAGTTCTTC.

This clonotype was recorded many times. This chain links TRBV12-3 or TRBV12-4 with TRBJ2-1; D not certain. The CDR3 has 14 residues. Deletions cut 7 bases from V and 0 bases from J, with 10 bases between. CDR3 sequence: CASTRSSSYNEQFF. DNA for the CDR3: TGTGCCAGCACCCGGTCGAGCTCCTACAATGAGCAGTTCTTC.

This clonotype was seen many times. The chain carries TRBV10-3 and TRBJ2-3; D call uncertain. The ends were cut back, 6 bases at V and 5 bases at J, with 9 bases in the middle. This CDR3 region has 12 residues. CDR1 is ENHRY and CDR2 is SYGVKD in the germline V gene. CDR3 DNA sequence: TGTGCCATCAGGGAGCCAGGAGATACGCAGTATTTT. Its translation is CAIREPGDTQYF.

At least ten counts were recorded for this clonotype. The rearrangement uses TRBV3-1 and TRBJ1-1, with D tentatively TRBD1 (6 bases). V gave up 1 base and J gave up 0 bases, with 21 bases separating them. The germline V gene encodes CDR1 LGHDT and CDR2 YNNKEL (reference sequence). There are 19 residues in the CDR3. The CDR3 DNA follows: TGTGCCAGCAGCCAAGTAGTCGGGGGCGATGGGAGTATGAACACTGAAGCTTTCTTT. It is translated as CASSQVVGGDGSMNTEAFF.

This clonotype has a count of ten or more. The V call is TRBV7-6, the J call TRBJ2-1, with D hard to call. The V gene's germline CDR1 is SGHVS and CDR2 FNYEAQ. CDR3 length equals 17 residues. V was cut by 0 bases and J by 3 bases, with 15 bases left in between. CDR3 loop: CASSLARLRKIYNEQFF. In DNA form, the CDR3 reads TGTGCCAGCAGCTTAGCGCGGTTGCGGAAAATCTACAATGAGCAGTTCTTC.

Ten or more counts support this clonotype. The rearrangement joins TRBV5-1 to TRBJ2-5; 8 bases fit TRBD1. Germline V gene data show CDR1 as SGHRS and CDR2 as YFSETQ. V trimming: 0 bases; J trimming: 4 bases; junction bases outside the gene matches: 8. CDR3 length: 16 residues. The CDR3 spells CASSLALTGAVETQYF. As DNA, the CDR3 is TGCGCCAGCAGCTTGGCCCTGACAGGGGCGGTAGAGACCCAGTACTTC.

This clonotype appeared many times. The rearrangement links TRBV29-1 to TRBJ1-1; D perhaps matches TRBD1 (6 bases). CDR1 SQVTM and CDR2 ANQGSEA come from the germline V gene. There are 13 residues in the CDR3. V dropped 4 bases and J dropped 4 bases, with 13 bases sitting between them. CDR3 in amino acids: CSVGSGDGTEAFF. CDR3 coding DNA: TGCAGCGTTGGGTCAGGGGATGGCACTGAAGCTTTCTTT.

This clonotype was detected only a few times. The chain has TRBV6-5 and TRBJ2-3; D tentatively fits TRBD1 or TRBD2 (5 bases each). The germline V and J ends were trimmed by 0 bases and 2 bases, with 15 bases remaining between them. The germline gives CDR1 MNHEY, CDR2 SVGAGI. This CDR3 is 17 amino acids long. CDR3 loop: CASSYSAGGRVTDTQYF. CDR3 coding DNA: TGTGCCAGCAGTTACTCCGCTGGAGGCAGGGTCACAGATACGCAGTATTTT.

This clonotype has a count of ten or more. The V and J genes are TRBV28 and TRBJ1-2, with a tentative D call TRBD1 (6 bases). V shed 6 bases and J shed 2 bases, with 13 bases lying between them. Looked up from germline, CDR1 is MDHEN and CDR2 is SYDVKM. The CDR3 is 14 amino acids. For the CDR3, the DNA is TGTGCCAGCAGGACCACCCAGGGGAACTATGGCTACACCTTC. It codes for CASRTTQGNYGYTF.

Many counts were recorded for this clonotype. The chain has TRBV20-1 and TRBJ1-4; no definite D call. The CDR3 covers 16 residues. The germline V gene has CDR1 DFQATT and CDR2 SNEGSKA (reference sequence). V was clipped by 2 bases and J by 0 bases, with 13 bases between them. The CDR3 coding sequence is TGCAGTGCTAGAAGGATCAGGCCCGCAACTAATGAAAAACTGTTTTTT. This encodes CSARRIRPATNEKLFF.

In its sample, this clonotype was seen many times. The rearrangement links TRBV12-3 or TRBV12-4 to TRBJ1-2; 8 bases map to TRBD1. The CDR3 is 13 amino acids. With 6 bases clipped from V and 4 bases from J, the junction kept 4 bases outside the gene matches. CDR3 loop: CASSRQGPYGYTF. CDR3 nucleotide sequence: TGTGCCAGCAGCCGACAGGGGCCCTATGGCTACACCTTC.

Details on this clonotype: This could be a read error, since a much larger clone is one nucleotide away. The chain uses TRBV2 and TRBJ2-1, with 14 positions matching TRBD2. Germline CDR1 SNHLY, CDR2 FYNNEI. With V trimmed by 6 bases and J by 3 bases, 4 bases remained unmatched. The CDR3 length is 16 residues. The DNA for the CDR3 is TGTGCCAGCAGGGGACTAGCGGGGGTCTACTACAATGAGCAGTTCTTC. Its protein is CASRGLAGVYYNEQFF.

Ten or more counts support this clonotype. This rearrangement joins TRBV5-1 to TRBJ2-1, with 10 positions matching TRBD2. The CDR3 totals 14 residues. The V segment lost 4 bases and the J segment 8 bases; nucleotides outside the gene matches: 6. From germline, CDR1 is SGHRS and CDR2 YFSETQ. The CDR3 nucleotides read TGCGCCAGCAGCGAAAATCTAGCGGGGGATGAGCAGTTCTTC. Amino acids: CASSENLAGDEQFF. The complete variable domain, with remaining parts taken from reference TRBV5-1 and TRBJ2-1, reads KAGVTQTPRYLIKTRGQQVTLSCSPISGHRSVSWYQQTPGQGLQFLFEYFSETQRNKGNFPGRFSGRQFSNSRSEMNVSTLELGDSALYLCASSENLAGDEQFFGPGTRLTVL.

This clonotype came up many times. The chain links TRBV5-1 to TRBJ1-1; 8 nucleotides line up with TRBD1. Germline CDR1 is SGHRS and CDR2 is YFSETQ. CDR3 size: 14 residues. The J segment lost 4 bases and the V segment lost 4 bases, leaving 6 bases of the junction unmatched. The CDR3 spells CASSRGQAFTEAFF. The CDR3 DNA is TGCGCCAGCAGCAGGGGACAGGCGTTCACTGAAGCTTTCTTT.

This clonotype was recorded many times. V and J are TRBV24-1 and TRBJ2-3; unclear D gene. V dropped 7 bases and J dropped 0 bases, with 13 bases sitting between them. This CDR3 spans 15 amino acids. Germline V gene data show CDR1 as KGHDR and CDR2 as SFDVKD. CDR3 coding DNA: TGTGCCACCAGCTTTCCGGCAGGAAGCACAGATACGCAGTATTTT. Amino acid sequence: CATSFPAGSTDTQYF.

This clonotype was recorded at least ten times. The rearrangement uses TRBV5-6 and TRBJ2-3, with D possibly matching TRBD1 (5 bases). Germline V CDR1 and CDR2: SGHDT, YYEEEE. The CDR3 sequence is 15 residues long. Trimming took off 2 bases at V and 0 bases at J, with 10 bases between the two ends. CDR3: CASSFWTTSTDTQYF. The CDR3 DNA reads as TGTGCCAGCAGCTTCTGGACAACTAGCACAGATACGCAGTATTTT.

This clonotype was seen ten or more times. This chain joins TRBV5-1 and TRBJ2-1, with 13 bases matching TRBD2. V shed 3 bases and J 8 bases; nucleotides not matched to a gene: 2. Germline CDR1 SGHRS, CDR2 YFSETQ. CDR3 length equals 14 residues. CDR3 in amino acids: CASSWTSGGDEQFF. CDR3 nucleotides: TGCGCCAGCAGCTGGACTAGCGGGGGAGATGAGCAGTTCTTC. Full variable domain (missing parts from reference TRBV5-1 and TRBJ2-1): KAGVTQTPRYLIKTRGQQVTLSCSPISGHRSVSWYQQTPGQGLQFLFEYFSETQRNKGNFPGRFSGRQFSNSRSEMNVSTLELGDSALYLCASSWTSGGDEQFFGPGTRLTVL.